This T cell receptor (beta chain) was recorded in a study of T cell responses to AZD1222 COVID-19 vaccine. V was clipped by 0 bases and J by 2 bases; unmatched bases: 12. The CDR3 runs 18 residues. Study results and limitations: A mostly white British donor set with more females was recruited, and clonal diversity was possibly underestimated. Reportedly, nearly half of unique spike TCRs recognized epitopes outside B.1.351/B.1.1.7 mutations. Repertoire sampling was restricted to post-peak T cell response timepoints. Two AZD1222 administrations were followed by greater Spike-specific TCR breadth and depth.

Here immunoSEQ multiplex PCR was the method, and the copy in TCRdb shows in-frame clones only, minus some. The sample has about 150,000 clones, approximately 85% seen once. This clone has a single count. Its antigen is still unknown. The receptor's source is an adult in good health. The rearrangement uses TRBV23-1 and TRBJ2-5; 7 bases match TRBD2. TRBV23-1 is filed as an ORF, its function uncertain. The material sequenced was peripheral blood, taken on day 0 of AZD1222 vaccination. The CDR3 nucleotides are TGCGCCAGCAGTCAATCCCCTGGGTTGCGGGAGAGGCAAGAGACCCAGTACTTC. Translation: CASSQSPGLRERQETQYF.